These 17 T cell receptor beta chains came from one sample sequenced in a study of blood T cell repertoires in COVID-19. Data came from immunoSEQ multiplex PCR; TCRdb stores just in-frame clones and leaves some out. In the table there are more than 70,000 clones, approximately 90% of which are singletons. The specimen sequenced was peripheral blood. Receptor source: a woman aged 45-59 years with active or convalescent COVID-19.

This chain joins TRBV5-1 and TRBJ2-4, with 7 bases fitting TRBD1. Per germline, CDR1 SGHRS and CDR2 YFSETQ. The CDR3 consists of 14 residues. V gave up 0 bases and J gave up 5 bases; unmatched junction bases: 2. CDR3 sequence (DNA): TGCGCCAGCAGCTTGGGGACAGGCCAAAACATTCAGTACTTC. Residues: CASSLGTGQNIQYF.

This chain joins TRBV19 and TRBJ1-1; 10 positions match TRBD1. CDR1 is LNHDA, CDR2 SQIVND, per germline (reference sequence). The CDR3 extends over 14 amino acids. V dropped 4 bases and J dropped 7; count of bases not matched to a gene: 6. The CDR3 sequence is CASSTGTGEIEAFF. The CDR3 region has the DNA TGTGCCAGTAGTACCGGGACAGGGGAAATTGAAGCTTTCTTT.

This chain joins TRBV6-2 or TRBV6-3 and TRBJ1-1; a possible D gene is TRBD1 (6 bases). This CDR3 has 16 amino acids. Looked up from germline, CDR1 is MNHEY and CDR2 is SVGEGT. With 0 bases removed from V and 1 base from J, the gap between germline ends came to 12 bases. This CDR3 is CASSYSPTTGNTEAFF. For the CDR3, the DNA is TGTGCCAGCAGTTACTCACCCACGACAGGGAACACTGAAGCTTTCTTT.

This clone was found a few times. V usage is TRBV6-2 or TRBV6-3 and J usage is TRBJ1-6, with 10 bases identical to TRBD1. The CDR3 is 15 residues long. V trimming: 5 bases; J trimming: 9 bases; junction bases outside the gene matches: 7. Germline V gene lookup returns CDR1 MNHEY and CDR2 SVGEGT. CDR3 coding DNA: TGTGCCAGCAGTCCCCGGACAGGGGGGGCTTCACCCCTCCACTTT. It translates to CASSPRTGGASPLHF.

This chain links TRBV6-5 with TRBJ1-6, with D unclear. Germline CDR1 is MNHEY and CDR2 is SVGAGI. The CDR3 has 14 residues. Trimming took 6 bases from V and 8 from J, leaving 14 bases between them. CDR3 nucleotide sequence: TGTGCCAGCAGCCGGAGGGTGAGGGATTCACCCCTCCACTTT. This sequence encodes CASSRRVRDSPLHF.

This chain links TRBV30 with TRBJ1-5, with 8 bases identical to TRBD1. Germline CDR1 and CDR2: GTSNPN and SVGIG (reference sequence). V was pared by 3 bases and J by 4 bases, with 5 bases of the junction left unmatched. The CDR3 length is 14 residues. This CDR3 reads CAWRGDRQNQPQHF. For the CDR3, the DNA is TGTGCCTGGAGGGGGGACAGGCAGAATCAGCCCCAGCATTTT. Full variable domain (rest looked up from reference TRBV30 and TRBJ1-5): SQTIHQWPATLVQPVGSPLSLECTVEGTSNPNLYWYRQAAGRGLQLLFYSVGIGQISSEVPQNLSASRPQDRQFILSSKKLLLSDSGFYLCAWRGDRQNQPQHFGDGTRLSIL.

The chain employs TRBV5-6 and TRBJ2-7; D might be TRBD1 (6 bases). The germline gives CDR1 SGHDT, CDR2 YYEEEE. V was shortened by 5 bases and J by 5 bases, with 17 bases between the two germline ends. This CDR3 region has 14 residues. CDR3 bases: TGTGCCAGCAGTCCGACTCACAGGGAGAACGAGCAGTACTTC. Encoded protein: CASSPTHRENEQYF.

This sequence joins TRBV27 and TRBJ1-2; 9 nucleotides align to TRBD1. Per the germline V gene, CDR1 is MNHEY and CDR2 is SMNVEV (reference sequence). The ends lost 5 bases at V and 6 bases at J; junction bases unmatched: 7. This CDR3 is built from 14 residues. CDR3 loop: CASSPDRGLHGYTF. As DNA, the CDR3 is TGTGCCAGCAGTCCGGACAGGGGTTTACATGGCTACACCTTC.

In regard to this clone: The germline gene is not matched at one end of the junction; a read error may be the cause. The CDR3 spells CASSLWPGGGSTGELFF. CDR3 bases: TGTGCTAGCAGCTTATGGCCAGGGGGCGGTAGCACCGGGGAGCTGTTTTTT. This sequence joins TRBV7-7 and TRBJ2-2, with TRBD1 matching 8 bases. The CDR3 contains 17 residues. Germline CDR1 is SSHAT and CDR2 is FNYEAQ (reference sequence).

This sequence joins TRBV19 and TRBJ2-2; D gene uncertain. Trimming left V 5 bases short and J 0 bases short, with 4 bases between. The CDR3 sequence is 13 residues long. Germline V gene sequence: CDR1 LNHDA, CDR2 SQIVND (reference sequence). Written as DNA, the CDR3 is TGTGCCAGTAGTCCCACGAACACCGGGGAGCTGTTTTTT. It is translated as CASSPTNTGELFF.

The J gene is TRBJ2-3, the V gene TRBV19; tentatively, D is TRBD2 (5 bases). The germline V gene has CDR1 LNHDA and CDR2 SQIVND (reference sequence). The ends were cut back, 7 bases at V and 3 bases at J, with 14 bases in the middle. The CDR3 length is 14 residues. CDR3 in DNA: TGTGCCAGTAAGAGGGCTCCCCAAACAGATACGCAGTATTTT. It yields the protein CASKRAPQTDTQYF.

The rearrangement links TRBV2 to TRBJ1-2; D perhaps matches TRBD1 (6 bases). The CDR3 consists of 14 residues. With 6 bases removed from V and 5 bases from J, the gap between germline ends came to 16 bases. CDR1 is SNHLY, CDR2 FYNNEI, per germline. The CDR3 region is CASRGDTYGYGYTF. The CDR3, as DNA: TGTGCCAGCAGAGGGGACACCTATGGGTATGGCTACACCTTC. Combining the CDR3 with reference TRBV2 and TRBJ1-2 gives the whole variable domain EPEVTQTPSHQVTQMGQEVILRCVPISNHLYFYWYRQILGQKVEFLVSFYNNEISEKSEIFDDQFSVERPDGSNFTLKIRSTKLEDSAMYFCASRGDTYGYGYTFGSGTRLTVV.

This chain joins TRBV29-1 and TRBJ1-3, with D possibly TRBD1 on 6 matching bases. The CDR3 length is 14 residues. Germline V lookup: CDR1 SQVTM, CDR2 ANQGSEA. Between the trimmed V and J ends, which lost 7 bases and 0 bases, there was a span of 13 bases. CDR3 amino acids: CSARQEFSGNTIYF. The CDR3 region has the DNA TGCAGCGCCAGACAGGAATTCTCTGGAAACACCATATATTTT.

This clone was recorded a few times. The chain uses TRBV7-2 and TRBJ2-3, with D possibly matching TRBD2 (5 bases). Germline assignment: CDR1 SGHTA and CDR2 FQGNSA. CDR3 length equals 14 residues. The V and J ends lost 7 bases and 1 base respectively, with 12 bases between them. The CDR3 protein is CASTFRGRTDTQYF. CDR3 DNA: TGTGCCAGCACCTTTAGAGGGCGCACAGATACGCAGTATTTT.

The genes are TRBV30 and TRBJ1-5, with unresolved D. Germline CDR1 and CDR2: GTSNPN and SVGIG (reference sequence). V lost 2 bases to trimming and J lost 2 bases, with 10 bases between them. The CDR3 is 14 amino acids. The CDR3 sequence: CAWSLSGGNQPQHF. For the CDR3, the DNA is TGTGCCTGGAGTTTATCGGGTGGCAATCAGCCCCAGCATTTT.

The rearrangement joins TRBV14 to TRBJ2-3, with 9 bases identical to TRBD2. Per germline, CDR1 SGHDN and CDR2 FVKESK. The CDR3 covers 16 residues. Unmatched junction bases numbered 5, after V lost 1 base and J lost 3 bases. The CDR3 DNA reads as TGTGCCAGCAGCCAAGCGGCGGGGGGGAAAACAGATACGCAGTATTTT. Amino acids: CASSQAAGGKTDTQYF.

This clone was counted a few times. The chain recombines TRBV4-2 with TRBJ2-3, with 7 positions matching TRBD2. The J segment lost 2 bases and the V segment lost 11 bases, leaving 16 bases of the junction unmatched. Germline V gene lookup returns CDR1 LGHNA and CDR2 YNFKEQ. The CDR3 contains 16 residues. The CDR3 sequence is CAAAASGETHTDTQYF. In DNA form, the CDR3 reads TGTGCCGCAGCGGCTAGCGGAGAAACTCACACAGATACGCAGTATTTT.